The 18 T cell receptor beta chains below come from one sample, sequenced in a study of cytomegalovirus exposure and HLA in healthy donors. PCR involved 60 Vbeta and 13 Jbeta primers. The assay was immunoSEQ multiplex PCR, and TCRdb's table has in-frame clones only and misses some. The sample lists approximately 180,000 clones; approximately 80% were seen once. Material for sequencing was PBMCs. These receptors were obtained from a young man in good health and CMV-seronegative.

The V and J genes are TRBV10-3 and TRBJ1-1; 8 bases fit TRBD1. CDR1 is ENHRY and CDR2 is SYGVKD in the germline V gene. V was clipped by 6 bases and J by 4 bases; unmatched bases: 7. This CDR3 is 14 amino acids long. CDR3 coding DNA: TGTGCCATCAGAAAAACAGGGGGGGGCACTGAAGCTTTCTTT. This encodes CAIRKTGGGTEAFF.

This clone was found a few times. This rearrangement joins TRBV7-2 to TRBJ2-5; 9 bases align to TRBD2. Germline assignment: CDR1 SGHTA and CDR2 FQGNSA. The CDR3 totals 15 residues. The V gene end was trimmed by 5 bases and the J gene end by 2 bases; junction bases not matched to a gene: 6. CDR3 sequence reads: CASSQRAGGQETQYF. The CDR3, as DNA: TGTGCCAGCAGCCAGAGAGCGGGGGGACAAGAGACCCAGTACTTC.

The chain links TRBV7-9 to TRBJ1-1, with D perhaps matching TRBD1 (5 bases). The V end was cut by 1 base, the J end by 4 bases, with 10 bases between. The germline V gene encodes CDR1 SEHNR and CDR2 FQNEAQ (reference sequence). The CDR3 is 14 amino acids. The CDR3 region is CASSLERGSTEAFF. CDR3 coding DNA: TGTGCCAGCAGCTTAGAAAGGGGATCCACTGAAGCTTTCTTT.

The chain joins TRBV4-1 to TRBJ1-1; 7 nucleotides align to TRBD1. With V trimmed by 0 bases and J by 5 bases, 12 bases remained unmatched. In germline, CDR1 is MGHRA, CDR2 YSYEKL. This CDR3 region has 17 residues. The CDR3 sequence: CASSQEDRVFVRTEAFF. CDR3 in DNA: TGCGCCAGCAGCCAAGAAGACAGGGTTTTCGTTCGGACTGAAGCTTTCTTT.

The V gene is TRBV27, the J gene TRBJ2-2; perhaps TRBD2 as D (6 bases). Germline CDR1 MNHEY, CDR2 SMNVEV (reference sequence). CDR3 length equals 14 residues. Deletions cut 1 base from V and 6 bases from J, with 9 bases between. The CDR3 DNA sequence: TGTGCCAGCAGTTTATTGGCTAGCGCCGGGGAGCTGTTTTTT. Its translation is CASSLLASAGELFF.

The V and J genes are TRBV18 and TRBJ1-2; D unresolved. Germline V lookup: CDR1 KGHSH, CDR2 LQKENI. V lost 5 bases, J lost 6 bases, and 10 bases lay in between. The CDR3 runs to 12 residues. The chain's CDR3 is CASSDGGHGYTF. CDR3 DNA sequence: TGTGCCAGCTCAGATGGAGGTCATGGCTACACCTTC. Full variable domain (missing parts from reference TRBV18 and TRBJ1-2): NAGVMQNPRHLVRRRGQEARLRCSPMKGHSHVYWYRQLPEEGLKFMVYLQKENIIDESGMPKERFSAEFPKEGPSILRIQQVVRGDSAAYFCASSDGGHGYTFGSGTRLTVV.

The chain combines TRBV9 with TRBJ1-4; the D gene is possibly TRBD1 (6 bases). Between the trimmed V and J ends, which lost 0 bases and 8 bases, there was a span of 20 bases. The CDR3 loop spans 17 amino acids. CDR1 and CDR2 from the germline V gene are SGDLS and YYNGEE. As DNA, the CDR3 is TGTGCCAGCAGCGTAGTATCAGGGGACCCCCACAGGGAAAAACTGTTTTTT. Translated: CASSVVSGDPHREKLFF. Full variable domain (rest looked up from reference TRBV9 and TRBJ1-4): DSGVTQTPKHLITATGQRVTLRCSPRSGDLSVYWYQQSLDQGLQFLIQYYNGEERAKGNILERFSAQQFPDLHSELNLSSLELGDSALYFCASSVVSGDPHREKLFFGSGTQLSVL.

This clone was observed a single time. This rearrangement joins TRBV2 to TRBJ2-5, with 7 bases identical to TRBD1. The CDR3 has 15 residues. CDR1 and CDR2 from the germline V gene are SNHLY and FYNNEI. The V gene end was trimmed by 8 bases and the J gene end by 1 base; junction bases not matched to a gene: 10. The CDR3 DNA reads TGTGCCAGCTTAACCCCGGACAGGATCCAAGAGACCCAGTACTTC. Its translation: CASLTPDRIQETQYF.

This chain links TRBV30 with TRBJ1-2; TRBD1 aligns across 7 bases. CDR1 is GTSNPN and CDR2 is SVGIG in the germline V gene (reference sequence). V shed 0 bases, J shed 6 bases, and the junction held 7 bases outside the gene matches. The CDR3 runs to 14 residues. Written as DNA, the CDR3 is TGTGCCTGGAGTGTATTAGGGGGCGGGGATGGCTACACCTTC. It yields the protein CAWSVLGGGDGYTF.

This chain uses TRBV6-5 with TRBJ1-6; maybe TRBD1 (6 bases). V was shortened by 0 bases and J by 7 bases, with 10 bases between the two germline ends. There are 15 residues in the CDR3. From germline, CDR1 is MNHEY and CDR2 SVGAGI. This CDR3 is CASSYSVGTNSPLHF. The CDR3 nucleotides read TGTGCCAGCAGTTACTCGGTTGGGACAAATTCACCCCTCCACTTT.

The chain links TRBV5-1 to TRBJ2-7, with 9 bases that match TRBD1. The CDR3 is 16 residues long. J lost 3 bases, V lost 4 bases, and 11 bases had no gene match. Germline CDR1 is SGHRS and CDR2 is YFSETQ. CDR3 amino acids: CASSRVGGQGFYEQYF. CDR3 sequence (DNA): TGCGCCAGCAGCCGCGTCGGCGGACAGGGGTTCTACGAGCAGTACTTC.

The J gene is TRBJ2-3, the V gene TRBV6-4, with 9 positions matching TRBD2. This CDR3 region has 16 residues. Losses at the gene ends were 0 bases for V and 3 bases for J; bases not matched to a gene: 4. From germline, CDR1 is MRHNA and CDR2 SNTAGT. CDR3 region: CASSDSPSGETDTQYF. The CDR3, as DNA: TGTGCCAGCAGTGACTCGCCTAGCGGGGAGACAGATACGCAGTATTTT.

This chain links TRBV15 with TRBJ1-2; maybe TRBD1 (6 bases). CDR3 length equals 16 residues. V lost 1 base and J lost 0, with 12 bases in between. The V gene's germline CDR1 is LNHNV and CDR2 YYDKDF (reference sequence). The CDR3 bases are TGTGCCACCAGCAGAGTAGGACAGTCCTCTAACTATGGCTACACCTTC. Its translation is CATSRVGQSSNYGYTF.

The V call is TRBV7-9, the J call TRBJ2-5, with a tentative D call TRBD1 (6 bases). This CDR3 has 13 residues. Germline lookup yields CDR1 SEHNR and CDR2 FQNEAQ (reference sequence). The V gene lost 5 bases and the J gene lost 5 bases, with 12 bases spanning the gap. The CDR3 DNA is TGTGCCAGCAGCCCAAGAAGGGGGGAGACCCAGTACTTC. Translating it yields CASSPRRGETQYF.

CDR3 amino acids: CSTEGSVQETQYF. In DNA, the CDR3 is TGCAGCACTGAAGGGAGCGTTCAAGAGACCCAGTACTTC. This chain uses TRBV29-1 with TRBJ2-5, with a possible D match to TRBD2 (5 bases). V dropped 8 bases and J dropped 2 bases, with 15 bases sitting between them. There are 13 residues in the CDR3. CDR1 SQVTM and CDR2 ANQGSEA come from the germline V gene.

Only one count was recorded for this clone. Distinct nucleotide sequences in the sample also encode this CDR3. The chain joins TRBV6-5 to TRBJ2-5; 7 bases agree with TRBD2. The ends lost 4 bases at V and 4 bases at J; junction bases unmatched: 12. This CDR3 has 16 residues. Germline V gene lookup returns CDR1 MNHEY and CDR2 SVGAGI. The CDR3 DNA reads TGTGCCAGCAGTTCGGAAGGCGGGAGAGTCAGAGAGACCCAGTACTTC. It translates to CASSSEGGRVRETQYF.

The genes are TRBV18 and TRBJ2-1; 11 bases agree with TRBD1. This CDR3 has 17 amino acids. V lost 3 bases and J lost 5; bases outside the gene matches: 9. Germline CDR1 is KGHSH and CDR2 is LQKENI. The CDR3 sequence is CASSPSRRDRGNNEQFF. CDR3 sequence (DNA): TGTGCCAGCTCACCGAGTAGGAGGGACAGGGGGAACAATGAGCAGTTCTTC.

V usage is TRBV4-1 and J usage is TRBJ2-1, with D possibly TRBD1 on 6 matching bases. CDR3 length: 14 residues. V lost 1 base and J lost 5, with 9 bases in between. Germline values: CDR1 MGHRA, CDR2 YSYEKL. The CDR3 DNA sequence: TGCGCCAGCAGCCAAGGACAGGTAAACAATGAGCAGTTCTTC. It translates to CASSQGQVNNEQFF.